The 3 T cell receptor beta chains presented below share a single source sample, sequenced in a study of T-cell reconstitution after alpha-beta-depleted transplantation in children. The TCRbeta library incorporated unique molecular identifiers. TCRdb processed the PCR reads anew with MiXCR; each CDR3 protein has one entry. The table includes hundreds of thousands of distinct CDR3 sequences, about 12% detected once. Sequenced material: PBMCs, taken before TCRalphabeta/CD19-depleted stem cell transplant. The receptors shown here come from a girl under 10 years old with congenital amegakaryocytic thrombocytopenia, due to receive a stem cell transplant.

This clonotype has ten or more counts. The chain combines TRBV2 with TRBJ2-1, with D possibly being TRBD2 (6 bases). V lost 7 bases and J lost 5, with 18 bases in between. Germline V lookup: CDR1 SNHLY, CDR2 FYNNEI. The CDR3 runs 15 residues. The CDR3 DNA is TGTGCCAGCATCCAAAGGGCTAGCGCCAACAATGAGCAGTTCTTC. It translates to CASIQRASANNEQFF.

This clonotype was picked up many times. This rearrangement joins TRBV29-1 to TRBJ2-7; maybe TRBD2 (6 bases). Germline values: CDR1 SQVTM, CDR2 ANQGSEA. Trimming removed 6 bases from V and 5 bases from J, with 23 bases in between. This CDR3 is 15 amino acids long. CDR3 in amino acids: CSVVVNGGDNDEQYF. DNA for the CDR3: TGCAGCGTCGTCGTGAACGGGGGAGATAACGACGAGCAGTACTTC.

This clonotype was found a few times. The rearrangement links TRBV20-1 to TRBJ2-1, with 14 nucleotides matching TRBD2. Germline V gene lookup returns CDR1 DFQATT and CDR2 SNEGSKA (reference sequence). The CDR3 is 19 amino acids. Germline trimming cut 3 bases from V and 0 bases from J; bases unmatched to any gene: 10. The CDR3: CSASRLAGGAFSSYNEQFF. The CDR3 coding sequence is TGCAGTGCTAGCCGACTAGCGGGAGGGGCCTTTAGCTCCTACAATGAGCAGTTCTTC.